This entry describes one T cell receptor beta chain. The data belong to a study of T cell changes during pregnancy in multiple sclerosis. The length of the CDR3 is 14 residues. The V segment lost 5 bases and the J segment 4 bases; nucleotides outside the gene matches: 8. Germline values: CDR1 MDHEN, CDR2 SYDVKM. Sequencing was performed with immunoSEQ multiplex PCR; in TCRdb, only in-frame clones are kept and a portion is missing. The table shows under 70,000 clones, with 91% occurring only once. Source: peripheral blood, taken in the third trimester of pregnancy. The chain employs TRBV28 and TRBJ2-7; 7 bases are shared with TRBD2. The sequence was collected from a female donor in good health, enrolled as a control in a pregnancy study. CDR3: CASSPRASGYEQYF. CDR3 coding DNA: TGTGCCAGCAGTCCCCGGGCTAGCGGTTACGAGCAGTACTTC.